This T cell receptor (beta chain) appears in the sequencing data of a study of control samples from healthy donors and cancer patients. The repertoire was sequenced with immunoSEQ multiplex PCR; TCRdb's copy has only in-frame clones and lacks some. Here the sample spans roughly 140,000 clones, about 89% being singletons. V was clipped by 6 bases and J by 3 bases; unmatched bases: 4. The CDR3 loop spans 14 amino acids. The germline CDR1 and CDR2 sequences are MNHEY and SVGAGI. The rearrangement joins TRBV6-5 to TRBJ1-4; 7 nucleotides line up with TRBD1. The sequence came from a man aged 25 to 45 in good health. Sequenced: blood. Here the CDR3 reads CASRQGWANEKLFF. In DNA, the CDR3 is TGTGCCAGCAGACAGGGGTGGGCTAATGAAAAACTGTTTTTT.